This TCR beta chain derives from a study of blood T cells in healthy people across ages (dated by TCRdb to about 2015). Concerning the study at large: In model experiments, template switching captured roughly one uniquely barcoded TCR beta cDNA molecule for every two T cells. The study measured age-related changes in TCR beta repertoire diversity using deep sequencing normalized with unique cDNA molecular identifiers. The donors were split into four age groups: young (average about 15 years), middle-aged (nearly 40), aged (62) and long-lived (approximately 89). Two additional independent replicas of 1 million unique cDNA reads from the same blood draw were analyzed for two donors (one aged 18 to 30 and one aged 80 or older). The investigation overall reported the following: Observed TCR beta diversity per million T cells fell roughly linearly with age, and a significant reduction was already apparent by age roughly 40. Compared with the aged group, the long-lived group had more naive CD4+ T cells, fewer expanded clones and increased TCR diversity, a pattern suggesting age selection. Donor CMV infection status was unknown, potentially confounding age-related changes in expanded clonotypes. A strong correlation was found between observed TCR beta diversity and the percentage of naive T cells measured by flow cytometry. Estimates of total diversity based on one million sequenced T cells were regarded as lower bounds and as underestimates. Since profiling was done on bulk unsorted PBMCs, naive and antigen-experienced compartments could not be conclusively compared.

The library was prepared using 5' RACE. TCRdb records Illumina HiSeq 2500 as the sequencer. A second PCR of about 6 to 11 cycles was performed with a sample-barcoded 5' primer and a J-beta primer mix. A template-switch 5' adaptor carrying 12 random nucleotides introduced a unique molecular identifier onto each TCR beta cDNA molecule. At least 3 million CDR3-containing paired-end reads were obtained from each sample. First-strand cDNA synthesis was performed from all RNA using the Mint cDNA synthesis kit, with priming by a TRBC-specific oligonucleotide. After uracil-DNA glycosylase treatment, a first 18-cycle PCR used universal primers M1SS and BC2_uni_R on all cDNA. The authors processed their data as follows. For normalization, 1 million high-quality reads were randomly selected from each sample, with every read carrying a distinct molecular identifier. Instead of being binned into consensus sequences, reads that shared molecular identifiers were thrown out. MiTCR, run with a Q25 quality threshold and the strictest error-elimination algorithm, handled CDR3 identification, clonotype clustering and error correction. A nonparametric unseen species model using Euler transformation provided a lower-bound estimate of total TCR beta diversity. The raw public reads went through TCRdb reprocessing: fastp at Q25, MiXCR clone calling, in-frame beta chains kept. Rows with one shared CDR3 protein collapse into an entry with the most common genes and DNA. The V and J calls and clone size are TCRdb's, not the authors'. The sample contains about 780,000 distinct CDR3 sequences, around 24% of them found a single time. Of the sample, less than 3.5% is held by the ten largest clones.

The donors were roughly 38 Caucasian individuals from Russia, aged roughly 6 to 100 years, who were systemically healthy. Each donor gave ten milliliters of peripheral blood, collected into EDTA-treated Vacutainer tubes. Ficoll-Paque density-gradient centrifugation was used to isolate PBMCs, with at least 6.5 million per sample. Total RNA was extracted from PBMCs with Trizol reagent, with at least 5.5 micrograms obtained per sample. The percentages of naive CD45RAhigh/CD27high T cells were determined by flow cytometry on a PBMC aliquot from every donor. As to this clonotype: There is no known antigen for this receptor. No base qualities exist here, and no much larger clone lies one base off it.

Inclusive of the bounding cysteine and phenylalanine, the CDR3 is 14 residues long. The only DNA kept is the CDR3, 42 bases in frame from the first base. CDR1 and CDR2, per the germline V gene, are SGHRS and YFSETQ. Here V drops 4 bases and J drops 7 bases, and the junction holds 4 bases not matched to any gene. The same data also went into a second study, on T cells of mothers and their children. The second investigation adds: Nine systemically healthy Caucasian individuals, comprising three mothers and their six children, were included as donors. cDNA synthesis used all of the extracted RNA, with about 1.5 ug of RNA in each 15 ul reaction. In the second PCR, sample barcodes and 2-4 random nucleotides were introduced via the M1S primer. Over 8.5 million TCR beta CDR3 reads were obtained for each mother, and approximately 2.9 million reads were obtained for each child. Thymic selection similarly shapes TCR recombination output in related and unrelated pairs, with minor effect from inherited differences. Related mother-child pairs always showed normalized repertoire overlap that was slightly higher than in unrelated mother-child pairs, though the difference was never significant. Persistent microchimeric T cell clones were not detected, at a sensitivity of about 100 clones per million clonotypes. Deep NGS was used in the study to compare the TCR beta repertoires of mothers and children and to look for features that separate related mother-child pairs from unrelated individuals. The mean age was about 37 +/- 4 years for the mothers and approximately 11 +/- 4 years for the children. After adapters were ligated using NEBNext reagents, the libraries underwent 100+100 nt paired-end sequencing on an Illumina HiSeq 2000. Mother and child libraries were prepared a month apart and sequenced in separate runs to prevent cross-contamination. For each donor, somewhere between roughly 450,000 and 2,200,000 distinct TCR beta clonotypes were identified. Naive TCR beta clonotypes were estimated from low-frequency clonotypes matched to each donor's FACS-determined naive share, without sorting.

This receptor chain uses TRBV5-1 and TRBJ1-4; TRBD1 lines up with 10 middle nucleotides. Sequenced material: blood. The TCR originated in a boy aged 10-17 years in good health. The CDR3 in this case is CASSQDRGFEKLFF. The nucleotides are TGCGCCAGCAGCCAGGACAGGGGGTTTGAAAAACTGTTTTTT.